These 27 T cell receptor beta chains share one sample of origin, sequenced in a study of molecular identifiers for immune sequencing clone quantification. In TCRdb, the PCR reads were re-called with MiXCR into one record per CDR3 protein. The sample contains over 300,000 distinct CDR3 sequences, under 25% of which appear only once. Sequenced material: naive CD8+ T cells from blood, with Jurkat cell RNA spiked in. Subset noted: FACS-sorted CD8+CD4-CCR7+CD45RA+ naive T cells. The receptors were sampled from a human donor in good health. Some libraries in this study had Jurkat cell RNA spiked in.

For this clonotype: Mismatch with germline at one junction end may stem from a read error. The chain couples TRBV7-6 to TRBJ2-7; D gene unclear. Germline assignment: CDR1 SGHVS and CDR2 FNYEAQ. The CDR3 is 13 residues long. CDR3 residues: CASRLGPSEGQYF. DNA for the CDR3: TGTGCCAGCAGATTAGGTCCTTCCGAAGGGCAGTACTTC.

In regard to this clonotype: Since a far larger clone is one base different, this is likely a read error. Written as DNA, the CDR3 is TGTGCCAGCAGCCAATACGCAGATACGCAGTATTTT. This sequence encodes CASSQYADTQYF. The chain has TRBV14 and TRBJ2-3; the D is unclear. Trimming left V 2 bases short and J 4 bases short, with 4 bases between. CDR1 is SGHDN and CDR2 is FVKESK in the germline V gene. The CDR3 loop spans 12 amino acids.

This clonotype came up a few times. The V and J genes are TRBV7-8 and TRBJ2-7; D is undetermined. CDR3 length equals 11 residues. Trimming removed 5 bases at V and 3 bases at J, with 5 bases between. The germline V gene has CDR1 SGHVS and CDR2 FQNEAQ. DNA for the CDR3: TGTGCCAGCAGCAAAAACTACGAGCAGTACTTC. Amino acid sequence: CASSKNYEQYF.

This clonotype was seen at least ten times. The chain combines TRBV9 with TRBJ2-3; 7 bases fit TRBD1. Germline-derived CDR1 and CDR2 are SGDLS and YYNGEE. This CDR3 has 16 amino acids. V dropped 3 bases and J dropped 0; count of bases not matched to a gene: 7. CDR3 loop: CASSDLRDSSTDTQYF. The DNA of the CDR3 is TGTGCCAGCAGCGATCTCCGGGACAGCAGCACAGATACGCAGTATTTT.

This clonotype was observed a single time. The chain links TRBV7-9 to TRBJ1-4; maybe TRBD1 (6 bases). CDR1 and CDR2 from the germline V gene are SEHNR and FQNEAQ (reference sequence). This CDR3 region has 15 residues. V gave up 5 bases and J gave up 6 bases, with 16 bases separating them. CDR3 DNA sequence: TGTGCCAGCAGCCCTCGGGGCAGGGGTCATGAAAAACTGTTTTTT. This translates into CASSPRGRGHEKLFF. Filled out from reference TRBV7-9 and TRBJ1-4, the complete variable domain reads DTGVSQNPRHKITKRGQNVTFRCDPISEHNRLYWYRQTLGQGPEFLTYFQNEAQLEKSRLLSDRFSAERPKGSFSTLEIQRTEQGDSAMYLCASSPRGRGHEKLFFGSGTQLSVL.

A note on this clonotype: A much larger clone lies one base from this, so it may be a read error. The chain links TRBV28 to TRBJ2-7; D is perhaps TRBD2 (6 bases). Germline V gene data show CDR1 as MDHEN and CDR2 as SYDVKM. CDR3 length: 12 amino acids. CDR3 DNA sequence: TGTGCCAGCAGTCCTCCCTTGGCGGGAATCGTCTTC. It is translated as CASSPPLAGIVF.

Many counts were recorded for this clonotype. V is TRBV7-9 and J is TRBJ2-3; possibly TRBD2 for D (5 bases). From germline, CDR1 is SEHNR and CDR2 FQNEAQ (reference sequence). V gave up 7 bases and J gave up 0 bases, with 17 bases separating them. CDR3 length equals 16 residues. The CDR3 DNA is TGTGCCAGCACCATTACGACTACTACTAGCACAGATACGCAGTATTTT. Translated, it gives CASTITTTTSTDTQYF.

This clonotype occurred many times. This chain links TRBV7-9 with TRBJ2-5; D unresolved. Trimming left V 0 bases short and J 5 bases short, with 10 bases between. The V gene's germline CDR1 is SEHNR and CDR2 FQNEAQ (reference sequence). The CDR3 runs 14 residues. The CDR3 DNA sequence: TGTGCCAGCAGCTTAGCCATATCTCAGGAGACCCAGTACTTC. It translates to CASSLAISQETQYF.

This clonotype was seen a handful of times. This sequence joins TRBV19 and TRBJ2-7; perhaps TRBD2 as D (6 bases). The CDR3 consists of 15 residues. Germline V lookup: CDR1 LNHDA, CDR2 SQIVND (reference sequence). V lost 5 bases and J 0 bases, leaving 14 bases between the germline ends. The chain's CDR3 is CASSPGLRSSYEQYF. The DNA for the CDR3 is TGTGCCAGTAGTCCGGGACTCAGGAGCTCCTACGAGCAGTACTTC.

This clonotype was seen more than once but under ten times. The chain is built from TRBV7-9 and TRBJ2-7, with D tentatively TRBD1 (5 bases). V dropped 5 bases and J dropped 3 bases, with 17 bases sitting between them. The germline V gene encodes CDR1 SEHNR and CDR2 FQNEAQ (reference sequence). This CDR3 spans 15 amino acids. CDR3 residues: CASSRPGINVYEQYF. The CDR3 region has the DNA TGTGCCAGCAGCCGCCCAGGGATTAATGTCTACGAGCAGTACTTC.

Here the CDR3 DNA reads TGTGCCATCAGTGATAGTCTCTCCTACGAGCAGTACTTC. This codes for CAISDSLSYEQYF. The V gene is TRBV10-3, the J gene TRBJ2-7, with D unresolved. There are 13 residues in the CDR3. Looked up from germline, CDR1 is ENHRY and CDR2 is SYGVKD. Trimming left V 3 bases short and J 0 bases short, with 6 bases between.

In the case of this clonotype: With a much larger clone just one base away, this may be a read error. The chain has TRBV20-1 and TRBJ1-1; 7 bases align to TRBD1. Germline CDR1 DFQATT, CDR2 SNEGSKA (reference sequence). This CDR3 region has 14 residues. The V and J ends lost 7 bases and 4 bases, in that order; junction bases with no gene match: 12. Written as DNA, the CDR3 is TGCAGTGTGACAGGGATTCTTATGAGCACTGAAGCTTTCTTT. Amino acids: CSVTGILMSTEAFF.

In its sample, this clonotype was seen a few times. The J gene is TRBJ2-5, the V gene TRBV7-9; 9 bases align to TRBD1. The CDR3 runs to 17 residues. CDR1 is SEHNR, CDR2 FQNEAQ, per germline (reference sequence). V lost 5 bases and J lost 5; bases outside the gene matches: 15. Here the CDR3 DNA reads TGTGCCAGCAGCCTAAAAAGCGGGACAGGGTTTCCGGAGACCCAGTACTTC. This sequence encodes CASSLKSGTGFPETQYF.

This clonotype was counted many times. The chain employs TRBV6-5 and TRBJ2-1, with D maybe TRBD1 (5 bases). V was cut by 2 bases and J by 7 bases, with 12 bases left in between. The CDR3 has 14 residues. Germline CDR1 is MNHEY and CDR2 is SVGAGI. CDR3 bases: TGTGCCAGCAGTTACGGATCCGCAGGGAATGAGCAGTTCTTC. Encoded protein: CASSYGSAGNEQFF.

This chain connects TRBV4-3 to TRBJ2-7; 7 positions agree with TRBD1. This CDR3 is 18 amino acids long. Germline V gene data show CDR1 as LGHNA and CDR2 as YSLEER. V gave up 0 bases and J gave up 9 bases; unmatched junction bases: 20. The CDR3 DNA sequence: TGCGCCAGCAGCCAAGAACGGAGACAGGGCCTCCTTAGCCCCGGGCAGTACTTC. It translates to CASSQERRQGLLSPGQYF.

For this clonotype: A read error is possible here, since a much larger clone lies one base away. The chain links TRBV6-5 to TRBJ2-7, with D uncertain. V was trimmed by 2 bases and J by 1 base, leaving 6 bases between them. From germline, CDR1 is MNHEY and CDR2 SVGAGI. This CDR3 spans 13 amino acids. CDR3 amino acids: CASSYKLSYEQYF. CDR3 in DNA: TGTGCCAGCAGTTACAAGCTTTCCTACGAGCAGTACTTC.

This clonotype was seen ten or more times. The rearrangement joins TRBV27 to TRBJ2-3, with TRBD2 matching over 10 bases. V gave up 4 bases and J gave up 0 bases; unmatched junction bases: 7. This CDR3 contains 17 residues. Germline values: CDR1 MNHEY, CDR2 SMNVEV (reference sequence). The DNA for the CDR3 is TGTGCCAGCAGTTCGATAAAGACTAGCGGGAGCACAGATACGCAGTATTTT. Protein: CASSSIKTSGSTDTQYF.

This clonotype occurred a few times. The J gene is TRBJ2-2, the V gene TRBV12-3 or TRBV12-4, with 8 positions matching TRBD1. With 8 bases clipped from V and 8 bases from J, the junction kept 7 bases outside the gene matches. The CDR3 spans 13 residues. The CDR3: CASSGQGEGELFF. DNA for the CDR3: TGTGCCAGCTCTGGACAGGGAGAAGGGGAGCTGTTTTTT.

A remark on this clonotype: A read error may account for a junction end that differs from germline. The rearrangement joins TRBV12-3 or TRBV12-4 to TRBJ1-2; 8 nucleotides line up with TRBD1. CDR3 length: 13 residues. CDR3 protein: CASRLGTGHGYTF. In DNA form, the CDR3 reads TGTGCCAGCAGGTTAGGGACAGGTCATGGCTACACCTTC.

This clonotype has only a few counts. The gene calls are TRBV11-3 and TRBJ2-7; the D gene is possibly TRBD2 (5 bases). This CDR3 has 15 residues. Trimming took 6 bases from V and 1 from J, leaving 16 bases between them. Germline CDR1 is SGHNT and CDR2 is YENEEA. DNA of the CDR3: TGTGCCAGCAGACTGAAGAGGGCAGATTCCTACGAGCAGTACTTC. Its protein is CASRLKRADSYEQYF.

For this clonotype: A much larger clone is a single base away; this may be a read error. The chain carries TRBV13 and TRBJ2-7; TRBD1 matches 8 bases. CDR1 and CDR2 (germline): PRHDT, FYEKMQ (reference sequence). This CDR3 has 15 amino acids. CDR3 in amino acids: CAGSLGQGARYEQYF. The CDR3 region has the DNA TGTGCCGGCAGCTTAGGCCAGGGGGCGCGGTACGAGCAGTACTTC.

In this sample, this clonotype turned up many times. This CDR3 reads CASSEGTGPRNTIYF. CDR3 nucleotide sequence: TGCGCCAGCAGCGAGGGGACAGGGCCTCGAAACACCATATATTTT. The chain uses TRBV4-3 and TRBJ1-3; 9 nucleotides align to TRBD1. Germline-derived CDR1 and CDR2 are LGHNA and YSLEER. The CDR3 is 15 amino acids. V was clipped by 5 bases and J by 5 bases; unmatched bases: 7.

Notes on this clonotype: Without the conserved terminal phenylalanine or tryptophan, this CDR3 likely stems from a read error. V and J are TRBV10-3 and TRBJ2-7, with TRBD2 as a possible D gene (6 bases). The CDR3 sequence is 14 residues long. V was cut by 5 bases and J by 3 bases, with 14 bases left in between. Looked up from germline, CDR1 is ENHRY and CDR2 is SYGVKD. CDR3 amino acids: CAISMSGVGYEQYS. The CDR3 DNA follows: TGTGCCATCAGTATGTCGGGAGTTGGCTACGAGCAGTACTCC.

This clonotype appeared a few times. The chain employs TRBV5-4 and TRBJ2-1; D tentatively fits TRBD1 or TRBD2 (5 bases each). V was trimmed by 4 bases and J by 5 bases, leaving 16 bases between them. Germline lookup yields CDR1 SGHNT and CDR2 YYREEE (reference sequence). The CDR3 is 15 amino acids. CDR3 nucleotide sequence: TGTGCCAGCAGCGAAGGGGAGAACATTAACAATGAGCAGTTCTTC. Amino acid sequence: CASSEGENINNEQFF.

As to this clonotype: A read error may be the cause here, since a much bigger clone is one base away. The chain joins TRBV7-9 to TRBJ2-2; the D gene could be TRBD1 or TRBD2 (5 bases each). The CDR3 runs to 11 residues. Germline values: CDR1 SEHNR, CDR2 FQNEAQ (reference sequence). CDR3 DNA sequence: TGTGCCAGCAGGTCGACCGGGGCGCTGTTTTTT. It specifies CASRSTGALFF.

This clonotype was recorded at least ten times. The chain recombines TRBV5-1 with TRBJ1-1; D is uncertain. This CDR3 is 14 amino acids long. V lost 5 bases to trimming and J lost 4 bases, with 15 bases between them. Germline lookup yields CDR1 SGHRS and CDR2 YFSETQ. DNA for the CDR3: TGCGCCAGCAGGTGGCTTAGTTCTGGCACTGAAGCTTTCTTT. Its translation: CASRWLSSGTEAFF.

The chain carries TRBV10-3 and TRBJ2-1; D could derive from TRBD1 or TRBD2 (5 bases each). This CDR3 is 11 amino acids long. The ends were cut back, 5 bases at V and 7 bases at J, with 6 bases in the middle. Germline V gene sequence: CDR1 ENHRY, CDR2 SYGVKD. As DNA, the CDR3 is TGTGCCATCAGTTGGGGGAATGAGCAGTTCTTC. This sequence encodes CAISWGNEQFF.